Listed here are 4 T cell receptor beta chains from one sample, sequenced in a study of cytomegalovirus exposure and HLA in healthy donors. The study ran its PCR with 60 Vbeta and 13 Jbeta primers. Sequenced by immunoSEQ multiplex PCR; TCRdb stores in-frame clones only, minus some. Of some 200,000 clones listed, around four fifths are singletons. The sequenced sample was PBMCs. These receptors all come from a boy aged 2 to 10 in good health and CMV-seronegative.

The gene calls are TRBV2 and TRBJ1-6, with a possible D match to TRBD1 (5 bases). Germline assignment: CDR1 SNHLY and CDR2 FYNNEI. CDR3 length: 14 residues. V gave up 5 bases and J gave up 6 bases, with 11 bases separating them. DNA of the CDR3: TGTGCCAGCAGTTTAGACAGTCTTAATTCACCCCTCCACTTT. Its protein product is CASSLDSLNSPLHF.

V gene TRBV4-1 combines with J gene TRBJ1-2, with 9 nucleotides matching TRBD1. Germline trimming cut 5 bases from V and 6 bases from J; bases unmatched to any gene: 7. Germline V CDR1 and CDR2: MGHRA, YSYEKL. The CDR3 is made up of 14 amino acids. CDR3 DNA sequence: TGCGCCAGCAGCACGGGACAGGGTAAGGATGGCTACACCTTC. Protein product: CASSTGQGKDGYTF.

This chain uses TRBV7-8 with TRBJ1-1; 7 bases match TRBD1. This CDR3 has 16 residues. The junction had 8 bases not matched to a gene; V was cut back by 4 bases and J by 0 bases. The V gene's germline CDR1 is SGHVS and CDR2 FQNEAQ. In DNA, the CDR3 is TGTGCCAGCAGCTGGGGGACAGAGCTTATGAACACTGAAGCTTTCTTT. This sequence encodes CASSWGTELMNTEAFF.

The chain employs TRBV27 and TRBJ1-1; D call uncertain. Trimming cost V 3 bases and J 6 bases, with 8 bases left between them. Germline lookup yields CDR1 MNHEY and CDR2 SMNVEV (reference sequence). CDR3 size: 12 residues. This chain's CDR3 is CASSFYGSEAFF. The CDR3 DNA sequence: TGTGCCAGCAGTTTCTACGGTTCTGAAGCTTTCTTT.